A single sample is the source of the 26 T cell receptor beta chains below, sequenced in a study of T cell repertoires in cytomegalovirus infection. Their antigens are not known. TCRdb reanalysed the reads using MiXCR and keeps one entry per CDR3 protein. The data contain 350,000 to 400,000 distinct CDR3 sequences, roughly 34% of them singletons. This specimen was cultured PBMCs, taken from culture after CMV antigen stimulation. The receptors derive from a human donor in good health (CMV status not recorded). Some clones in this sample may be carry-over from other donors' samples.

The V call is TRBV7-2, the J call TRBJ2-1; D gene ambiguous. CDR3 length equals 15 residues. The V gene's germline CDR1 is SGHTA and CDR2 FQGNSA. V was cut by 6 bases and J by 0 bases, with 12 bases left in between. In nucleotides, the CDR3 is TGTGCCAGCAGTGTGACCCCGAGCTCCTACAATGAGCAGTTCTTC. Amino acids: CASSVTPSSYNEQFF.

The rearrangement links TRBV20-1 to TRBJ1-2; D may be TRBD1 (5 bases). The CDR3 loop spans 16 amino acids. CDR1 is DFQATT and CDR2 is SNEGSKA in the germline V gene (reference sequence). V was pared by 0 bases and J by 3 bases, with 17 bases between. Here the CDR3 reads CSARDLLQGLYYGYTF. The DNA of the CDR3 is TGCAGTGCTAGAGATCTCTTGCAGGGACTTTACTATGGCTACACCTTC.

V and J are TRBV28 and TRBJ2-6; TRBD2 might be the D (6 bases). V was cut by 1 base and J by 1 base, with 14 bases left in between. The CDR3 sequence is 18 residues long. Germline V gene lookup returns CDR1 MDHEN and CDR2 SYDVKM. CDR3 residues: CASSLYSTAGSGANVLTF. In DNA, the CDR3 is TGTGCCAGCAGTTTATATTCCACGGCGGGGTCTGGGGCCAACGTCCTGACTTTC.

The rearrangement joins TRBV18 to TRBJ2-7; the match to TRBD2 covers 8 bases. From germline, CDR1 is KGHSH and CDR2 LQKENI. Losses at the gene ends were 3 bases for V and 5 bases for J; bases not matched to a gene: 6. The CDR3 has 14 residues. The CDR3, as DNA: TGTGCCAGCTCACCTCGGGAGGGCCGCAACGAGCAGTACTTC. It yields the protein CASSPREGRNEQYF.

There are a few counts of this clonotype. The CDR3, as DNA: TGTGCCAGCAGCTTAGAGCGACTAGCGGGAGTAGGGGAGCAGTTCTTC. This translates into CASSLERLAGVGEQFF. The chain recombines TRBV7-8 with TRBJ2-1, with 12 nucleotides matching TRBD2. CDR1 is SGHVS and CDR2 is FQNEAQ in the germline V gene. The CDR3 extends over 16 amino acids. The trim removed 1 base at V and 10 bases at J, leaving 8 bases unmatched.

V is TRBV11-3 and J is TRBJ1-1, with TRBD1 as a possible D gene (6 bases). Trimming shortened V by 0 bases and J by 6 bases, and 14 bases separated the two germline ends. Germline CDR1 SGHNT, CDR2 YENEEA. The CDR3 has 15 amino acids. CDR3 DNA: TGTGCCAGCAGCTTAGATCAGGGGATGGGGCCTGAAGCTTTCTTT. Translation gives CASSLDQGMGPEAFF.

V usage is TRBV28 and J usage is TRBJ2-3; no clear D gene. V was cut by 4 bases and J by 4 bases, with 9 bases left in between. The CDR3 contains 13 residues. Germline assignment: CDR1 MDHEN and CDR2 SYDVKM. CDR3 sequence reads: CASSSLGPDTQYF. The CDR3 nucleotides are TGTGCCAGCAGTTCCCTCGGGCCAGATACGCAGTATTTT.

This sequence joins TRBV20-1 and TRBJ2-1; 7 nucleotides agree with TRBD2. Trimming removed 6 bases from V and 3 bases from J; junction bases left unmatched: 17. This CDR3 has 17 amino acids. Germline assignment: CDR1 DFQATT and CDR2 SNEGSKA (reference sequence). As DNA, the CDR3 is TGCAGTGCCCTCCCCCCGGGCGGGAGAGTCTTCTACAATGAGCAGTTCTTC. This codes for CSALPPGGRVFYNEQFF.

The chain uses TRBV7-2 and TRBJ1-6; D not certain. The CDR3 covers 12 residues. Germline V gives CDR1 SGHTA, CDR2 FQGNSA. V shed 3 bases and J shed 11 bases, with 8 bases lying between them. The chain's CDR3 is CASSFGWTPLHF. The CDR3 DNA reads as TGTGCCAGCAGCTTTGGGTGGACACCCCTCCACTTT.

This clonotype came up a few times. The chain recombines TRBV20-1 with TRBJ1-2; a possible D gene is TRBD1 (6 bases). This CDR3 has 16 residues. Germline V CDR1 and CDR2: DFQATT, SNEGSKA (reference sequence). V gave up 0 bases and J gave up 8 bases, with 22 bases separating them. The CDR3 DNA is TGCAGTGCTAGAGATCTCGGCAGGGGAGGTTATCAGGGCTACACCTTC. This gives the protein CSARDLGRGGYQGYTF.

The chain joins TRBV5-1 to TRBJ1-4; D remains unclear. Trimming shortened V by 1 base and J by 6 bases, and 16 bases separated the two germline ends. Germline CDR1 reads SGHRS; CDR2 reads YFSETQ. This CDR3 comprises 16 residues. The CDR3 nucleotides read TGCGCCAGCAGCTTGTTCGACCGGGGTGGAGATGAAAAACTGTTTTTT. This translates into CASSLFDRGGDEKLFF.

CDR3 coding DNA: TGTGCCAGCAGCTTGGATGGGGCCGGGGGGAGAACTGAAGCTTTCTTT. Its protein product is CASSLDGAGGRTEAFF. This chain uses TRBV5-4 with TRBJ1-1; maybe TRBD1 (5 bases). CDR1 is SGHNT and CDR2 is YYREEE in the germline V gene (reference sequence). V lost 0 bases to trimming and J lost 5 bases, with 17 bases between them. CDR3 length: 16 residues.

V is TRBV12-3 or TRBV12-4 and J is TRBJ2-5, with 8 bases lining up with TRBD1. With V trimmed by 8 bases and J by 5 bases, 7 bases remained unmatched. There are 13 residues in the CDR3. The CDR3 bases are TGTGCCAGCTCGCAGGGGGCCCTGGAGACCCAGTACTTC. It encodes CASSQGALETQYF.

Ten or more counts support this clonotype. V gene TRBV25-1 combines with J gene TRBJ2-1, with 10 bases aligning to TRBD2. The CDR3 loop spans 13 amino acids. The J segment lost 10 bases and the V segment lost 7 bases, leaving 7 bases of the junction unmatched. The germline CDR1 and CDR2 sequences are MGHDK and SYGVNS. The CDR3 coding sequence is TGTGCCAGCACAAGCGGGAGGGCCAGGGAGCAGTTCTTC. Translated, it gives CASTSGRAREQFF.

A few counts support this clonotype. V is TRBV29-1 and J is TRBJ2-3; 7 positions agree with TRBD1. The V gene end was trimmed by 3 bases and the J gene end by 0 bases; junction bases not matched to a gene: 0. CDR3 length: 13 residues. Germline values: CDR1 SQVTM, CDR2 ANQGSEA. DNA of the CDR3: TGCAGCGTTGAGACAGGGAGCACAGATACGCAGTATTTT. This gives the protein CSVETGSTDTQYF.

This clonotype was counted only a few times. The chain carries TRBV6-6 and TRBJ2-3, with TRBD2 as a possible D gene (5 bases). The V end was cut by 7 bases, the J end by 2 bases, with 10 bases between. The CDR3 consists of 13 residues. Germline V CDR1 and CDR2: MNHNY, SVGAGI (reference sequence). DNA for the CDR3: TGTGCCAGCATGTCGGGAATCACAGATACGCAGTATTTT. Translated: CASMSGITDTQYF.

This clonotype came up many times. Here the CDR3 reads CASSLVASGRGQETQYF. As DNA, the CDR3 is TGTGCCAGCAGCTTAGTTGCTAGCGGGAGGGGGCAAGAGACCCAGTACTTC. The V and J genes are TRBV7-2 and TRBJ2-5, with TRBD2 matching over 12 bases. This CDR3 spans 17 amino acids. The V segment lost 1 base and the J segment 2 bases; nucleotides outside the gene matches: 5. The germline gives CDR1 SGHTA, CDR2 FQGNSA.

The chain joins TRBV20-1 to TRBJ2-7, with 7 bases aligning to TRBD1. Trimming cost V 6 bases and J 6 bases; bases outside gene matches: 5. The CDR3 has 11 residues. Germline assignment: CDR1 DFQATT and CDR2 SNEGSKA (reference sequence). The DNA for the CDR3 is TGCAGTGCCACGCAGGGGGTCGAGCAGTACTTC. This translates into CSATQGVEQYF.

This clonotype was recorded many times. The rearrangement joins TRBV11-2 to TRBJ2-5, with 14 bases fitting TRBD2. The germline V gene has CDR1 SGHAT and CDR2 FQNNGV. This CDR3 has 19 amino acids. Trimming at V came to 1 base and at J to 3 bases, leaving 10 bases not matched to a gene. The CDR3 DNA reads TGTGCCAGCAGCTTAGGCCGCGGACTAGCGGGAGGACTCGAAGAGACCCAGTACTTC. It specifies CASSLGRGLAGGLEETQYF.

With regard to this clonotype: A read error may explain this, as a much larger clone is one base away. The chain has TRBV7-6 and TRBJ2-2; D not certain. The CDR3 consists of 15 residues. The germline CDR1 and CDR2 sequences are SGHVS and FNYEAQ. V gave up 1 base and J gave up 0 bases, with 6 bases separating them. This CDR3 reads CASSLGTSNTGELFF. The CDR3 nucleotides read TGTGCCAGCAGCTTAGGAACATCGAACACCGGGGAGCTGTTTTTT.

This clonotype was observed a handful of times. The chain joins TRBV12-3 or TRBV12-4 to TRBJ2-1; D is perhaps TRBD1 (11 bases). V was cut by 8 bases and J by 7 bases, with 33 bases left in between. This CDR3 is 19 amino acids long. The CDR3 is CASLNRDRGFSGRWNEQFF. CDR3 nucleotide sequence: TGTGCCAGCCTAAACCGGGACAGGGGGTTTAGCGGGAGGTGGAATGAGCAGTTCTTC.

This chain uses TRBV19 with TRBJ2-1; 8 nucleotides match TRBD1. The V segment lost 4 bases and the J segment 5 bases; nucleotides outside the gene matches: 4. The V gene's germline CDR1 is LNHDA and CDR2 SQIVND (reference sequence). The CDR3 totals 14 residues. CDR3 amino acids: CASSRTGINNEQFF. CDR3 in DNA: TGTGCCAGTAGTAGGACAGGGATAAACAATGAGCAGTTCTTC.

This clonotype was seen a handful of times. This chain connects TRBV29-1 to TRBJ1-3; D remains unclear. The V gene's germline CDR1 is SQVTM and CDR2 ANQGSEA. This CDR3 comprises 11 residues. Trimming shortened V by 6 bases and J by 7 bases, and 10 bases separated the two germline ends. DNA for the CDR3: TGCAGCGTCGGTACGTGGAACACCATATATTTT. It translates to CSVGTWNTIYF.

In this sample, this clonotype turned up a few times. The chain carries TRBV7-7 and TRBJ2-3; D ambiguous. Germline CDR1 SSHAT, CDR2 FNYEAQ (reference sequence). The V end was cut by 6 bases, the J end by 6 bases, with 13 bases between. The CDR3 length is 13 residues. CDR3 DNA sequence: TGTGCCAGCAGTCTACTACCCAGCGATACGCAGTATTTT. Amino acid sequence: CASSLLPSDTQYF.

The genes are TRBV7-9 and TRBJ2-3, with D perhaps matching TRBD1 or TRBD2 (5 bases each). This CDR3 has 19 residues. Trimming took 5 bases from V and 2 from J, leaving 26 bases between them. CDR1 and CDR2 from the germline V gene are SEHNR and FQNEAQ (reference sequence). The CDR3 DNA is TGTGCCAGCAGCGTACTGACAAATCTCCGGGACCTCCCCACAGATACGCAGTATTTT. Amino acid sequence: CASSVLTNLRDLPTDTQYF.

In this sample, this clonotype turned up once. The genes are TRBV27 and TRBJ2-2, with D perhaps TRBD2 (5 bases). This CDR3 is built from 15 residues. Germline lookup yields CDR1 MNHEY and CDR2 SMNVEV (reference sequence). V lost 6 bases and J 0 bases, leaving 11 bases between the germline ends. Written as DNA, the CDR3 is TGTGCCAGCAGGCCCCGGGGTGCGAACACCGGGGAGCTGTTTTTT. Translated, it gives CASRPRGANTGELFF.